This TCR beta chain was identified in a study of blood T cell repertoires in COVID-19 (dated by TCRdb to 2019 to 2021). In the study overall: The collaborator samples originated in the United States, Italy and Spain and spanned the acute and convalescent phases of COVID-19. The material from the prospective study consisted of cDNA or gDNA derived from T cells, B-cell-depleted T cells, or PBMCs. Subjects who had been exposed to COVID-19, were actively infected with it, or had recovered from it provided the deeply sampled blood TCRbeta repertoires that made up the dataset. The repertoires were made available in a free public database intended to serve as a resource for research on the immune response to SARS-CoV-2. Samples came from the ongoing ImmuneRACE study (first 160 participants) plus 1,254 subjects from 6 global collaborators. The sample metadata nearly always contained a de-identified subject ID, COVID-19 status, age in years and sex. Where available, HLA class I and class II types were obtained from metadata supplied by the sample provider rather than from assay-based typing. What the work shows at the level of the full study, not this receptor alone: The amount of clinical and demographic metadata varied by source and participant and was provided uncurated.

The immunoSEQ Assay, a bias-controlled multiplex PCR, was used to amplify TCRbeta CDR3 regions from genomic DNA. In the authors' own workflow: The number of nucleated cells in each sample was estimated from the amplification of reference gene primers within the assay. Sequence reads were collapsed and filtered to measure the absolute abundance of every unique TCRbeta CDR3 rearrangement. For each sample, productive Simpson clonality was calculated as the square root of Simpson's diversity index over productive rearrangements. TCRdb took this table from immuneACCESS and kept in-frame rearrangements with V and J called. Such tables lack part of the clones; where checked against another copy, unresolved V genes explain under half of the gap, and the rest is unexplained. The V and J calls and clone size were taken over from that table, and D and trimming were inferred from the DNA. For this sample the table gives some 68,000 clones, of which nearly 90% were detected only once. The ten top clones hold 3.4% of the sample.

A note on this clone: The antigen it binds to is not known. Base-call qualities are not available, and no considerably larger clone is one nucleotide away.

One collaborating source in Seattle enrolled patients during active infection and followed them longitudinally through the course of disease. Collaborating institutions collected whole blood in K2EDTA tubes following their own protocols. For TCRbeta analysis, collaborators shipped samples in one of three forms: frozen whole blood, isolated PBMCs, or DNA extracted from either of those sample types. Looking up the germline V gene (reference sequence) yields CDR1 SGHNT and CDR2 YYREEE. From cysteine to phenylalanine, the CDR3 is 15 amino acids long. Here the CDR3 DNA is all that survives: 45 bases in frame from base 1. V ends up 0 bases short and J 8 bases short, with an unmatched junction base count of 10.

The sequence was obtained from a woman between 45 and 65 years old with COVID-19, enrolled during active disease. Recombination joined TRBV5-4 with TRBJ1-2, with 7 junctional bases fitting TRBD1. The sequenced sample consisted of peripheral blood. CDR3 loop: CASSLDTGVEWGYTF. The nucleotide sequence reads as follows: TGTGCCAGCAGCTTGGATACAGGGGTGGAATGGGGCTACACCTTC.